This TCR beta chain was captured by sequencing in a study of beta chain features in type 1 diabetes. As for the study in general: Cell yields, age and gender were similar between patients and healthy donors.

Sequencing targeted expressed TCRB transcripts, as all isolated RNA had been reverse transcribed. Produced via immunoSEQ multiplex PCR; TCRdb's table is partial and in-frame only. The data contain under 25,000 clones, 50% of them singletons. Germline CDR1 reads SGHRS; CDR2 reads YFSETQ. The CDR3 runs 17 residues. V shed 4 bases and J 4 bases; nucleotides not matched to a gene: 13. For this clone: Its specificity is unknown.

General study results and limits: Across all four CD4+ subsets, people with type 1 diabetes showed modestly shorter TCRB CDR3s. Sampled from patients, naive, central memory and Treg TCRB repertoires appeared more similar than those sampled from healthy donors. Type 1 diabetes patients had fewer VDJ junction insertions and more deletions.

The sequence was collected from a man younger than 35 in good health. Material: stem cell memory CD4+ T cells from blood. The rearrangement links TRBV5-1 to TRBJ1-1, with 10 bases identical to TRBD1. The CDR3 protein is CASSRSPGQGRGTEAFF. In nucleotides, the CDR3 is TGCGCCAGCAGCCGCTCTCCGGGACAGGGGAGGGGCACTGAAGCTTTCTTT.